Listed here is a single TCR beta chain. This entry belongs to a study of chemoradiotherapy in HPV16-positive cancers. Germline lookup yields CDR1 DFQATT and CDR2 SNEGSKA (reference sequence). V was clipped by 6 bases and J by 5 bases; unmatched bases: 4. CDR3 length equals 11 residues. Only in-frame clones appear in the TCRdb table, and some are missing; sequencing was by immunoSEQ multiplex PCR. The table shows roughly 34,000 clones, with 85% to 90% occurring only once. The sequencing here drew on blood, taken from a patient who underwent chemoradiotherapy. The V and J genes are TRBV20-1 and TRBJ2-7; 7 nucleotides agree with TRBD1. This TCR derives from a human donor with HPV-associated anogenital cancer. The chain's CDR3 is CSATDRNEQYF. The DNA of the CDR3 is TGCAGTGCCACGGACAGGAACGAGCAGTACTTC.